What follows are 5 T cell receptor beta chains derived from one specimen sequenced in a study of blood T cell repertoires in COVID-19 (TCRdb year 2020). The library was generated by the immunoSEQ multiplex PCR assay. The table comes from immuneACCESS by way of TCRdb, which keeps in-frame sequences with V and J called. Part of the clones is missing from these tables; in studies checked, under half for an unresolved V gene and the rest for unknown reasons. Here the sample has a few hundred thousand clones; about 91% occur a single time. The top ten clones comprise about 8.9% of the sample. Sequencing used PBMCs or T cells enriched from blood (not recorded which). The receptors come from a woman under 30 who had recovered from COVID-19.

The rearrangement links TRBV9 to TRBJ1-6; possibly TRBD1 for D (5 bases). Trimming shortened V by 2 bases and J by 9 bases, and 12 bases separated the two germline ends. CDR1 is SGDLS and CDR2 is YYNGEE in the germline V gene. There are 14 residues in the CDR3. CDR3 protein: CASSVGGFGSPLHF. The CDR3 DNA reads as TGTGCCAGCAGCGTCGGGGGTTTCGGTTCACCCCTCCACTTT. Full variable domain (missing parts from reference TRBV9 and TRBJ1-6): DSGVTQTPKHLITATGQRVTLRCSPRSGDLSVYWYQQSLDQGLQFLIQYYNGEERAKGNILERFSAQQFPDLHSELNLSSLELGDSALYFCASSVGGFGSPLHFGNGTRLTVT.

The rearrangement joins TRBV7-2 to TRBJ1-6; 10 positions match TRBD1. The CDR3 has 15 residues. Germline CDR1 and CDR2: SGHTA and FQGNSA. The trim removed 5 bases at V and 5 bases at J, leaving 3 bases unmatched. Written as DNA, the CDR3 is TGTGCCAGCAGCGGGACAGGGGAGCATAATTCACCCCTCCACTTT. Protein: CASSGTGEHNSPLHF. Looking up the rest from reference TRBV7-2 and TRBJ1-6 gives the full variable domain: GAGVSQSPSNKVTEKGKDVELRCDPISGHTALYWYRQSLGQGLEFLIYFQGNSAPDKSGLPSDRFSAERTGGSVSTLTIQRTQQEDSAVYLCASSGTGEHNSPLHFGNGTRLTVT.

Here the CDR3 reads CASSQMYGVLGNTIYF. For the CDR3, the DNA is TGTGCCAGCAGCCAGATGTACGGGGTACTGGGAAACACCATATATTTT. The chain employs TRBV3-1 (or the pseudogene TRBV3-2) and TRBJ1-3; D ambiguous. Trimming pared 3 bases from V and 4 bases from J, leaving 16 bases between. Germline V gene sequence: CDR1 LGHDT, CDR2 YNNKEL (reference sequence). The CDR3 runs to 16 residues.

A few counts support this clone. This chain uses TRBV3-1 (or the pseudogene TRBV3-2) with TRBJ2-7; D uncertain. The germline V gene has CDR1 LGHDT and CDR2 YNNKEL (reference sequence). The CDR3 loop spans 16 amino acids. Trimming removed 1 base at V and 3 bases at J, with 16 bases between. CDR3 loop: CASSQGGSLVGYEQYF. CDR3 sequence (DNA): TGTGCCAGCAGCCAAGGAGGAAGCCTTGTGGGCTACGAGCAGTACTTC.

The V gene is TRBV6-1, the J gene TRBJ1-2; D call uncertain. The germline V and J ends were trimmed by 1 base and 7 bases, with 16 bases remaining between them. The CDR3 extends over 15 amino acids. The germline V gene has CDR1 MNHNS and CDR2 SASEGT. The CDR3 region has the DNA TGTGCCAGCAGTGAAGGCCCCGCCGGGAGTAGTGGCTACACCTTC. This translates into CASSEGPAGSSGYTF.